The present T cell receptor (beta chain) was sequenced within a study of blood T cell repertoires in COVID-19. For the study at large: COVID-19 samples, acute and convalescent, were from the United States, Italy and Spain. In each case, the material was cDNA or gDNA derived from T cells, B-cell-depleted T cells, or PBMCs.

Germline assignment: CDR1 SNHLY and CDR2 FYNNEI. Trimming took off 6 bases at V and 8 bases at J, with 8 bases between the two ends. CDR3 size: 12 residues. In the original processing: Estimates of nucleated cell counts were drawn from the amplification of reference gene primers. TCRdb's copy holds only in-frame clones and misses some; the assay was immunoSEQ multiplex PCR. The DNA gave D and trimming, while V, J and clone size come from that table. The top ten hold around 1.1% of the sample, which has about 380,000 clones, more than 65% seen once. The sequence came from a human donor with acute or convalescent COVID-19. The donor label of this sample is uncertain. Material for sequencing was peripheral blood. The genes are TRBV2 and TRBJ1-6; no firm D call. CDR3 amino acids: CASRGSDSPLHF. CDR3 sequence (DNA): TGTGCCAGCAGGGGCTCGGATTCACCCCTCCACTTT. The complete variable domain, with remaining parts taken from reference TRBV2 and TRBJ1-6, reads EPEVTQTPSHQVTQMGQEVILRCVPISNHLYFYWYRQILGQKVEFLVSFYNNEISEKSEIFDDQFSVERPDGSNFTLKIRSTKLEDSAMYFCASRGSDSPLHFGNGTRLTVT.